This T cell receptor beta chain originates from a study of cytomegalovirus exposure and HLA in healthy donors. Whole-study results and caveats: It was reported in a later analysis that an Asian-associated ancestry cluster showed fewer N-insertions than the approximately 700-donor mean. CMV serostatus stood as the only immune exposure information on hand.

Concerning this clone itself: Its cognate antigen is unknown.

The PCR made use of 60 Vbeta and 13 Jbeta primers. Per the authors' pipeline: A later analysis counted approximately 80 million unique TCR beta chains, about 11 million shared. The table came from immunoSEQ multiplex PCR; TCRdb's copy has only in-frame clones and leaves some out. V and J calls and clone size are copied from that table; D and trimming were computed from the DNA. The repertoire consists of hundreds of thousands of clones, with under 80% occurring once and the leading ten covering roughly 2.4%. The source of this sequence is a female donor in good health and CMV-seronegative. Sequencing used PBMCs.

The CDR3 nucleotides read TGTGCCAGCTCACCAGTATCAGGAAAGGATGGCTACACCTTC. It is translated as CASSPVSGKDGYTF. This chain links TRBV18 with TRBJ1-2; D call uncertain. The V and J ends lost 2 bases and 6 bases respectively, with 13 bases between them. The CDR3 consists of 14 residues. Germline V gene sequence: CDR1 KGHSH, CDR2 LQKENI.